The rows below give T cell receptor beta chains drawn from one sample of a study of T cells in Graves' hyperthyroidism and ophthalmopathy. TCRdb reprocessed the multiplex PCR reads with MiXCR, giving one entry per CDR3 protein. The top ten hold roughly 13% of the sample, which has 410,000 or so distinct CDR3 sequences, 14% to 15% seen once. Sequencing was performed on blood. These receptors were taken from a man aged 18 to 30 with Graves' ophthalmopathy. CDR3s include the opening cysteine and the closing phenylalanine or tryptophan. The order of the fields is CDR3 length, V gene, J gene, clone size, CDR3 protein. For some rows the clone size is stated as once, few or many, or as a class when expanded; others skip it.

cdr3_length: 17; v_call: TRBV3-1; j_call: TRBJ2-3; clone_size: few; cdr3_aa: CASSHGVSGPRTDTQYF
cdr3_length: 14; v_call: TRBV20-1; j_call: TRBJ2-1; clone_size: few; cdr3_aa: CSSLPGLAGNEQFF
cdr3_length: 12; v_call: TRBV7-9; j_call: TRBJ1-2; clone_size: many; cdr3_aa: CASSLAVYGYTF
cdr3_length: 14; v_call: TRBV5-8; j_call: TRBJ2-5; clone_size: many; cdr3_aa: CASSLARGQETQYF
cdr3_length: 14; v_call: TRBV6-1; j_call: TRBJ1-1; clone_size: many; cdr3_aa: CASSLRGGNTEAFF
cdr3_length: 16; v_call: TRBV11-2; j_call: TRBJ1-4; clone_size: -; cdr3_aa: CASSYYRGRSDEKLFF
cdr3_length: 14; v_call: TRBV15; j_call: TRBJ2-7; clone_size: many; cdr3_aa: CATSSRTGSHEQYF
cdr3_length: 17; v_call: TRBV29-1; j_call: TRBJ2-1; clone_size: few; cdr3_aa: CSVDRPSSGISYNEQFF
cdr3_length: 15; v_call: TRBV6-1; j_call: TRBJ2-3; clone_size: many; cdr3_aa: CASSSGTGGSDTQYF
cdr3_length: 15; v_call: TRBV11-1; j_call: TRBJ2-7; clone_size: -; cdr3_aa: CASGFLGGGEYEQYF
cdr3_length: 16; v_call: TRBV9; j_call: TRBJ2-1; clone_size: many; cdr3_aa: CASSGRRSNPYNEQFF
cdr3_length: 15; v_call: TRBV18; j_call: TRBJ2-7; clone_size: few; cdr3_aa: CASSPNRDSSYEQYF
cdr3_length: 17; v_call: TRBV20-1; j_call: TRBJ2-5; clone_size: -; cdr3_aa: CSASSGTSGTTGETQYF
cdr3_length: 12; v_call: TRBV25-1; j_call: TRBJ1-4; clone_size: -; cdr3_aa: CASSEVNEKLFF
cdr3_length: 15; v_call: TRBV3-1; j_call: TRBJ2-1; clone_size: many; cdr3_aa: CASSHTQGGNDEQFF
cdr3_length: 15; v_call: TRBV4-1; j_call: TRBJ2-7; clone_size: many; cdr3_aa: CASSSWEGRRYEQYF
cdr3_length: 14; v_call: TRBV29-1; j_call: TRBJ1-2; clone_size: -; cdr3_aa: CSVEGWTGAYGYTF
cdr3_length: 15; v_call: TRBV11-2; j_call: TRBJ1-1; clone_size: many; cdr3_aa: CASSTTGRENTEAFF
cdr3_length: 15; v_call: TRBV7-9; j_call: TRBJ2-1; clone_size: few; cdr3_aa: CASSSGTGFYNEQFF
cdr3_length: 13; v_call: TRBV29-1; j_call: TRBJ1-5; clone_size: -; cdr3_aa: CSVLVGSNQPQHF
cdr3_length: 13; v_call: TRBV7-9; j_call: TRBJ1-6; clone_size: -; cdr3_aa: CASSLQDISPLHF
cdr3_length: 15; v_call: TRBV5-1; j_call: TRBJ1-4; clone_size: many; cdr3_aa: CASSFQGADNEKLFF
cdr3_length: 15; v_call: TRBV20-1; j_call: TRBJ1-2; clone_size: few; cdr3_aa: CSARDHGGANYGYTF
cdr3_length: 19; v_call: TRBV6-1; j_call: TRBJ1-5; clone_size: many; cdr3_aa: CASSELGGRGIHSNQPQHF
cdr3_length: 17; v_call: TRBV24-1; j_call: TRBJ2-7; clone_size: -; cdr3_aa: CATSGSGLTGGSYEQYF
cdr3_length: 12; v_call: TRBV2; j_call: TRBJ1-6; clone_size: many; cdr3_aa: CASSSQGGPLHF
cdr3_length: 16; v_call: TRBV30; j_call: TRBJ1-2; clone_size: few; cdr3_aa: CAWSVGGGGRDYGYTF
cdr3_length: 15; v_call: TRBV5-1; j_call: TRBJ2-1; clone_size: many; cdr3_aa: CASSLGSSSYNEQFF
cdr3_length: 14; v_call: TRBV27; j_call: TRBJ2-7; clone_size: many; cdr3_aa: CASSSTGGTYEQYF
cdr3_length: 14; v_call: TRBV6-1; j_call: TRBJ1-5; clone_size: many; cdr3_aa: CASRGTESNQPQHF
cdr3_length: 15; v_call: TRBV12-3/TRBV12-4; j_call: TRBJ1-3; clone_size: many; cdr3_aa: CASSLVGISGNTIYF
cdr3_length: 14; v_call: TRBV11-2; j_call: TRBJ2-3; clone_size: many; cdr3_aa: CASSLFRGTDTQYF
cdr3_length: 13; v_call: TRBV10-1; j_call: TRBJ2-1; clone_size: few; cdr3_aa: CASSAASGGAEFF
cdr3_length: 15; v_call: TRBV6-1; j_call: TRBJ1-4; clone_size: few; cdr3_aa: CASRTPGAGNEKLFF
cdr3_length: 20; v_call: TRBV4-2; j_call: TRBJ1-1; clone_size: -; cdr3_aa: CASSQDERDMGVSTNTEAFF
cdr3_length: 15; v_call: TRBV4-1; j_call: TRBJ2-5; clone_size: many; cdr3_aa: CASSQGTGYQETQYF
cdr3_length: 14; v_call: TRBV14; j_call: TRBJ2-5; clone_size: -; cdr3_aa: CASSHVDREETQYF
cdr3_length: 16; v_call: TRBV7-9; j_call: TRBJ2-5; clone_size: many; cdr3_aa: CASSSGTGGSSETQYF
cdr3_length: 14; v_call: TRBV7-3; j_call: TRBJ2-7; clone_size: many; cdr3_aa: CASRSGTSPYEQYF